This T cell receptor beta chain was captured by sequencing in a study of T cells in narcolepsy. The data were produced by immunoSEQ multiplex PCR, yet TCRdb's version contains in-frame clones alone and is incomplete. The sample lists 25,000 or so clones; about four fifths were seen once. General study findings and limits: Blood of same and different patients, but not healthy controls, reportedly held recurring autoreactive clonotypes. Comparing one patient's CSF and blood CD4+ clonotypes highlighted HCRT- and TRIB2-specific autoreactive clonotypes. Autoreactive clone sequences were missing from some blood memory CD4+ repertoires.

As to this clone: The antigen is not known.

The CDR3 runs 14 residues. Germline V gives CDR1 MNHEY, CDR2 SVGAGI. V was clipped by 7 bases and J by 0 bases; unmatched bases: 6. This TCR came from a human donor with narcolepsy. The rearrangement links TRBV6-5 to TRBJ2-7; 7 bases line up with TRBD1. The specimen sequenced was CD45RA- memory CD4+ T cells from PBMCs. The CDR3 DNA sequence: TGTGCCAGCATTTCGGACAGGCACTCCTACGAGCAGTACTTC. Translation gives CASISDRHSYEQYF.